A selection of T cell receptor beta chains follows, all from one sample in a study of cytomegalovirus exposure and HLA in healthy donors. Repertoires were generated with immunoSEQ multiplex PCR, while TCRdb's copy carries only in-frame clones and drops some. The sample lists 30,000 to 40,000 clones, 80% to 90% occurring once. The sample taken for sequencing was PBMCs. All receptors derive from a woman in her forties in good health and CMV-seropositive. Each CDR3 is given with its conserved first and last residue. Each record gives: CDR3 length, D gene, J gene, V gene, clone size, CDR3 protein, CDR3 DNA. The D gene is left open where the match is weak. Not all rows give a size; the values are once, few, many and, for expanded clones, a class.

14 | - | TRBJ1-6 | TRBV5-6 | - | CASSLERGDSPLHF | TGTGCCAGCAGCTTGGAAAGGGGCGATTCACCCCTCCACTTT
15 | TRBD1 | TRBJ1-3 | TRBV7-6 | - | CASSQGQNSGNTIYF | TGTGCCAGCAGCCAGGGACAGAACTCTGGAAACACCATATATTTT
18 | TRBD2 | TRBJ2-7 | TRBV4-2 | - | CASSQDRQTSGPPYEQYF | TGTGCCAGCAGCCAAGATCGCCAAACTAGCGGGCCTCCCTACGAGCAGTACTTC
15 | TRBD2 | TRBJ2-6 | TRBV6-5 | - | CASSREGTGANVLTF | TGTGCCAGCAGCCGGGAGGGGACTGGGGCCAACGTCCTGACTTTC
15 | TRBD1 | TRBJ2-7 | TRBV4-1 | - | CASSHGTGAIYEQYF | TGCGCCAGCAGCCATGGGACAGGGGCTATTTACGAGCAGTACTTC
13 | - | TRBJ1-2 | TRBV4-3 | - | CASGPGGESGYTF | TGCGCCAGCGGCCCCGGGGGGGAGTCTGGCTACACCTTC
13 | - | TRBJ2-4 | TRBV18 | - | CASSPRGGDIQYF | TGTGCCAGCTCCCCCAGGGGTGGGGACATTCAGTACTTC
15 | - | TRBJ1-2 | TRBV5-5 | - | CASSLTNKGFYGYTF | TGTGCCAGCAGCTTGACCAATAAGGGGTTCTATGGCTACACCTTC
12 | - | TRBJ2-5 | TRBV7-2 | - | CASKLGAETQYF | TGTGCCAGCAAATTGGGGGCCGAGACCCAGTACTTC
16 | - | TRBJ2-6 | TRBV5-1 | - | CASSPRQSSGANVLTF | TGCGCCAGCAGCCCCCGACAAAGCTCTGGGGCCAACGTCCTGACTTTC
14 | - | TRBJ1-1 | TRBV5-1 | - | CASSSISMNTEAFF | TGCGCCAGCAGTTCCATTTCTATGAACACTGAAGCTTTCTTT
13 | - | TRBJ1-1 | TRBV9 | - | CASRLSENTEAFF | TGTGCCAGCAGGCTGAGTGAGAACACTGAAGCTTTCTTT
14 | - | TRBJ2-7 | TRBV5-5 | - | CASTDREVAYEQYF | TGTGCCAGCACCGACAGGGAGGTTGCCTACGAGCAGTACTTC
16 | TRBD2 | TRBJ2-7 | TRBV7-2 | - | CASSLGLAGAGGEQYF | TGTGCCAGCAGCTTGGGTCTAGCGGGAGCGGGGGGCGAGCAGTACTTC
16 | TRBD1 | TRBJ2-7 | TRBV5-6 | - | CASSSTSGTGFREQYF | TGTGCCAGCAGCTCGACGTCCGGGACAGGGTTTAGAGAGCAGTACTTC
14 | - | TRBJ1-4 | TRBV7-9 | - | CASSLGEANEKLFF | TGTGCCAGCAGCTTAGGAGAAGCTAATGAAAAACTGTTTTTT
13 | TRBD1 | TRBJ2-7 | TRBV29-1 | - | CSVVGDSRYEQYF | TGCAGCGTTGTTGGGGACAGCCGTTACGAGCAGTACTTC
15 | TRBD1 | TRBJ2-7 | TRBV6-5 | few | CASSYSMGQTYEQYF | TGTGCCAGCAGTTACTCGATGGGACAGACCTACGAGCAGTACTTC
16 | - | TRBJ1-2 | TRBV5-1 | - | CASSLLSHPTGYGYTF | TGCGCCAGCAGCTTGTTGAGCCATCCAACGGGCTATGGCTACACCTTC
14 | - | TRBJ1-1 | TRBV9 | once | CASSPRGMNTEAFF | TGTGCCAGCAGCCCAAGGGGCATGAACACTGAAGCTTTCTTT
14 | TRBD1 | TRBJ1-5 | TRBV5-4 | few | CASSLQGENQPQHF | TGTGCCAGCAGCTTGCAGGGGGAGAATCAGCCCCAGCATTTT
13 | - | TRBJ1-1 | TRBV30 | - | CAWSEQGNTEAFF | TGTGCCTGGAGCGAACAGGGGAACACTGAAGCTTTCTTT
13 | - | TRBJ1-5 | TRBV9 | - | CASSEGGNQPQHF | TGTGCCAGCAGCGAGGGGGGCAATCAGCCCCAGCATTTT
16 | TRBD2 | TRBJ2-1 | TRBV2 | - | CASRKTSGGATNEQFF | TGTGCCAGCAGGAAAACTAGCGGGGGGGCCACAAATGAGCAGTTCTTC
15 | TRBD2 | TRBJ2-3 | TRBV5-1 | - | CASSLDGGAGDTQYF | TGCGCCAGCAGCTTGGACGGGGGGGCCGGAGATACGCAGTATTTT
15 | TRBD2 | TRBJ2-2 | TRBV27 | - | CASSPRGTTTGELFF | TGTGCCAGCTCCCCGCGGGGGACTACTACCGGGGAGCTGTTTTTT
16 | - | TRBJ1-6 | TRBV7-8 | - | CASSSTGTSYNSPLHF | TGTGCCAGCAGCTCCACAGGGACCTCCTATAATTCACCCCTCCACTTT
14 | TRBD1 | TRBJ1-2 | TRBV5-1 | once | CASSFNRGGPGYTF | TGCGCCAGCAGCTTCAACAGGGGTGGTCCTGGCTACACCTTC
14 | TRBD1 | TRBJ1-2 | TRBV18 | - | CASSRDSGMVGYTF | TGTGCCAGCTCGCGGGACAGTGGAATGGTTGGCTACACCTTC
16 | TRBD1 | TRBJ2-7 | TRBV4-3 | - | CASSQDPDRMAYEQYF | TGCGCCAGCAGCCAAGATCCGGACAGGATGGCCTACGAGCAGTACTTC
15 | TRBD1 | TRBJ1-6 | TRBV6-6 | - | CASRQGARGNSPLHF | TGTGCCAGCAGACAGGGGGCGCGAGGTAATTCACCCCTCCACTTT
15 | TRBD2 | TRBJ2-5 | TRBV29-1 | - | CSVRVGGGRQETQYF | TGCAGCGTTCGAGTTGGGGGGGGAAGGCAAGAGACCCAGTACTTC
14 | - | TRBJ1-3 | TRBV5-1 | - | CASSSRPSGNTIYF | TGCGCCAGCAGTTCGAGGCCTTCTGGAAACACCATATATTTT
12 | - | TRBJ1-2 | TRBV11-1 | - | CASPDRIYGYTF | TGTGCCAGCCCCGACAGGATCTATGGCTACACCTTC
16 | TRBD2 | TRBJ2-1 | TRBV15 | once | CATSRGPPGRDNEQFF | TGTGCCACCAGCAGAGGCCCGCCGGGGAGGGACAATGAGCAGTTCTTC
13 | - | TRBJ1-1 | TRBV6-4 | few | CASRRQENTEAFF | TGTGCCAGCAGGCGACAGGAGAACACTGAAGCTTTCTTT
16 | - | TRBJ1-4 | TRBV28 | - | CASRLKRRSINEKLFF | TGTGCCAGCAGGCTCAAAAGACGGAGCATTAATGAAAAACTGTTTTTT
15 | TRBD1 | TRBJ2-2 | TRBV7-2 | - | CASSLVGGTTGELFF | TGTGCCAGCAGCTTAGTAGGGGGCACCACCGGGGAGCTGTTTTTT
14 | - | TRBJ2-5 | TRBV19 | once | CASMKTVNEETQYF | TGTGCCAGTATGAAGACAGTAAATGAAGAGACCCAGTACTTC
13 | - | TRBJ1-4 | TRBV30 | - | CAWSPGVGEKLFF | TGTGCCTGGAGTCCAGGGGTGGGTGAAAAACTGTTTTTT
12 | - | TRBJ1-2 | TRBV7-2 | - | CASGLLESGYTF | TGTGCCAGCGGTCTTTTAGAGTCTGGCTACACCTTC
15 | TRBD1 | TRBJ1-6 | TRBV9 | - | CASTPRGSDNSPLHF | TGTGCCAGCACCCCCAGGGGGTCGGATAATTCACCCCTCCACTTT
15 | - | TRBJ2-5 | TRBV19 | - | CASSIFEGVQETQYF | TGTGCCAGTAGTATTTTCGAGGGGGTACAAGAGACCCAGTACTTC
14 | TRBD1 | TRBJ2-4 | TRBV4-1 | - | CASSPRQGENIQYF | TGCGCCAGCAGCCCCAGACAGGGGGAAAACATTCAGTACTTC
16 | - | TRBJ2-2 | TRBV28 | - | CASRPAGQGDTGELFF | TGTGCCAGCAGGCCCGCGGGGCAGGGGGACACCGGGGAGCTGTTTTTT
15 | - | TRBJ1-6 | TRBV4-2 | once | CASSQVRGSRSPLHF | TGTGCCAGCAGCCAAGTTAGAGGGAGTAGATCACCCCTCCACTTT
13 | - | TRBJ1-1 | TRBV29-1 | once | CGVEKDRNTEAFF | TGCGGCGTTGAGAAGGACAGGAACACTGAAGCTTTCTTT
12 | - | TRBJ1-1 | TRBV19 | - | CASGQPNTEAFF | TGTGCCAGTGGACAGCCCAACACTGAAGCTTTCTTT
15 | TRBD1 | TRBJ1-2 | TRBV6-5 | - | CASSSTGTAGYGYTF | TGTGCCAGCAGTTCTACTGGGACAGCTGGCTATGGCTACACCTTC
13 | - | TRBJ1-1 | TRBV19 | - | CASSIAEYTEAFF | TGTGCCAGTAGTATCGCGGAGTACACTGAAGCTTTCTTT
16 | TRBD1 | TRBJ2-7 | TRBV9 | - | CASSLGQGIGTYEQYF | TGTGCCAGCAGCCTCGGACAGGGGATAGGAACCTACGAGCAGTACTTC
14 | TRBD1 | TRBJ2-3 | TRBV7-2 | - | CASTRTGGADTQYF | TGTGCCAGCACCCGGACAGGGGGCGCGGATACGCAGTATTTT
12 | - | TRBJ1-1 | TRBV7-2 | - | CASSPGAGLAFF | TGTGCCAGCAGCCCAGGCGCAGGGTTAGCTTTCTTT
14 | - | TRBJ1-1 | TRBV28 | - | CASSYRQENTEAFF | TGTGCCAGCAGTTATCGACAGGAGAACACTGAAGCTTTCTTT
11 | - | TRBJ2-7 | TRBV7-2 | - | CASSPSYEQYF | TGTGCCAGCAGCCCGAGCTACGAGCAGTACTTC
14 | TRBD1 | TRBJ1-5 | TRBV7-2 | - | CASSSGQGPQPQHF | TGTGCCAGCAGCTCCGGACAGGGACCTCAGCCCCAGCATTTT
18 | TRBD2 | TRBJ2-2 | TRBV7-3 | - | CASSLRASGGYNTGELFF | TGTGCCAGCAGCTTAAGAGCTAGCGGGGGATATAACACCGGGGAGCTGTTTTTT
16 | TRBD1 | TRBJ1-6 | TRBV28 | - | CASRPGQVPVKSPLHF | TGTGCCAGCAGACCCGGACAGGTTCCGGTAAAGTCACCCCTCCACTTT